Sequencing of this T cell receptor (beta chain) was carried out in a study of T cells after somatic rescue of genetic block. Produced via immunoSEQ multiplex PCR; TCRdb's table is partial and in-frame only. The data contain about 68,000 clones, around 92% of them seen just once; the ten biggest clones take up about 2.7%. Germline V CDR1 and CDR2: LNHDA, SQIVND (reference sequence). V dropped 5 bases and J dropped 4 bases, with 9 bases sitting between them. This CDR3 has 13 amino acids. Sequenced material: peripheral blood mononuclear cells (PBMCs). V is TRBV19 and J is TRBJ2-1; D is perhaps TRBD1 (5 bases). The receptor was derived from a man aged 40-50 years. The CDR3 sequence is CASSSGNYNEQFF. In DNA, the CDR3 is TGTGCCAGTAGTTCAGGGAATTACAATGAGCAGTTCTTC.